Here is one T cell receptor beta chain with its context. The antigen remains undetermined. The method was immunoSEQ multiplex PCR; TCRdb's version includes in-frame clones alone and lacks a portion of them. The data hold 150,000 to 200,000 clones, with 66% observed a single time. This sample was taken from a study of shared clonotypes between healthy human individuals. Findings of the study overall: Researchers sampled blood only, noting tissue repertoires likely differ. A few donors had around 5% of their naive CD4 clonotypes in common. An effect of sequencing depth on clonotype sharing among donors was expected.

The germline V gene encodes CDR1 MNHNY and CDR2 SVGAGI (reference sequence). The germline V and J ends were trimmed by 6 bases and 3 bases, with 11 bases remaining between them. This CDR3 comprises 13 residues. V and J are TRBV6-6 and TRBJ1-2; perhaps TRBD1 as D (5 bases). This sequence was found in a man aged 25-40 years in good health. The sample was memory CD4+ T cells sorted from blood. As for subset: CD45RA-negative fraction. CDR3 residues: CASSRAGDYGYTF. The CDR3 DNA is TGTGCCAGCAGCCGGGCGGGGGACTATGGCTACACCTTC.